This TCR beta chain appears in the sequencing data of a study of human T cells and chemical hapten exposure. On the study more broadly: On about 2 cm by about 2 cm of upper inner arm skin, sensitization was performed with 2% DPC.

This clonotype was picked up many times. V was clipped by 3 bases and J by 9 bases, with 9 bases between them. From germline, CDR1 is LNHNV and CDR2 YYDKDF (reference sequence). The CDR3 is 12 amino acids. TCRdb re-derived calls from the RACE reads in MiXCR, one entry per CDR3 protein. This sample has some 49,000 distinct CDR3 sequences, with approximately 9.1% found just once. The time point: patch test 1, 2 weeks after DPC sensitization. Documented treatment: therapeutic diphenylcyclopropenone sensitization with weekly scalp DPC. Whole blood that had not been fractionated was the source of extracted total RNA.

The chain is built from TRBV15 and TRBJ2-1; TRBD1 is a possible D gene (5 bases). The specimen was whole blood, collected in connection with sensitization to the hapten diphenylcyclopropenone (DPC). The receptor was isolated from a woman between 45 and 65 years old with alopecia areata. Some clones in this sample may be carry-over from other donors' samples. This CDR3 is CATSSRVGEQFF. In DNA form, the CDR3 reads TGTGCCACCAGCAGCAGGGTCGGTGAGCAGTTCTTC.